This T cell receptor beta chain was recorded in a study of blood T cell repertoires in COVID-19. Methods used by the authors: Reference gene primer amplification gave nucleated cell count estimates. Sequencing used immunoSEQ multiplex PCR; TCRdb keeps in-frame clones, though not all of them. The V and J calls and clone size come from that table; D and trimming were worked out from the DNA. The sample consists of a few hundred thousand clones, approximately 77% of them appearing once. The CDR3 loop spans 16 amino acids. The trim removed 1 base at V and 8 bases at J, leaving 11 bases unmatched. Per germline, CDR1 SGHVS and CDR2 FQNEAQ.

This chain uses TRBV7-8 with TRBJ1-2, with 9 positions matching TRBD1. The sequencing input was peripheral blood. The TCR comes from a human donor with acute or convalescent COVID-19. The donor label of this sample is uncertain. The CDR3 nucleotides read TGTGCCAGCAGCTTAGACGTTGGGACAGGGACGCCCGGCTACACCTTC. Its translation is CASSLDVGTGTPGYTF.